This T cell receptor beta chain was observed in a study of blood T cell repertoires in COVID-19. Looking at the study overall: Italy, Spain and the United States were the sources of the convalescent and acute COVID-19 samples.

Trimming cost V 0 bases and J 2 bases; bases outside gene matches: 2. Per the germline V gene, CDR1 is MGHRA and CDR2 is YSYEKL. The CDR3 is 16 amino acids. The table came from immunoSEQ multiplex PCR; TCRdb's copy has only in-frame clones and leaves some out. The sample consists of about 150,000 clones, about 85% of them appearing once. The clonotype comes from a man aged 55 to 69 with COVID-19, enrolled during active disease. This chain joins TRBV4-1 and TRBJ2-1, with 9 bases that match TRBD2. Sample: peripheral blood. As DNA, the CDR3 is TGCGCCAGCAGCCAAGAGCCTAGCGGGGCCTACAATGAGCAGTTCTTC. Amino acid sequence: CASSQEPSGAYNEQFF.